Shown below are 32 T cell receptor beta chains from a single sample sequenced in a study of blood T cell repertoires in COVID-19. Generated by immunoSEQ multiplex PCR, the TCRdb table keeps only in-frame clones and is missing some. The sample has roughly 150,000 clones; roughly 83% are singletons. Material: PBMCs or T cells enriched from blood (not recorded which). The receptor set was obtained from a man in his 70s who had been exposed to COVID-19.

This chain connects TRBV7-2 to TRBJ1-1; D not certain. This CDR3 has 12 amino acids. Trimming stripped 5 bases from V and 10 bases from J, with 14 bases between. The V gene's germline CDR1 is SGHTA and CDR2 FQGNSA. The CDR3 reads CASSPYNSRAFF. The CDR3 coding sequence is TGTGCCAGCAGCCCGTACAATTCCAGAGCTTTCTTT. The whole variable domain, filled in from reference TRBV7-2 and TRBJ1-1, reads GAGVSQSPSNKVTEKGKDVELRCDPISGHTALYWYRQSLGQGLEFLIYFQGNSAPDKSGLPSDRFSAERTGGSVSTLTIQRTQQEDSAVYLCASSPYNSRAFFGQGTRLTVV.

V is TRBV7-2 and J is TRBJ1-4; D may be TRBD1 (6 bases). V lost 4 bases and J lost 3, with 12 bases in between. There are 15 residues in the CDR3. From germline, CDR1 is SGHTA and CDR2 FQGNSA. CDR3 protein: CASSSNRVANEKLFF. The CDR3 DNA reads TGTGCCAGCAGCTCCAACAGGGTTGCTAATGAAAAACTGTTTTTT.

The CDR3 region is CASSFHSGGSTDTQYF. CDR3 coding DNA: TGTGCCAGCAGTTTTCATAGCGGGGGAAGCACAGATACGCAGTATTTT. This chain connects TRBV27 to TRBJ2-3, with 9 bases fitting TRBD2. Per the germline V gene, CDR1 is MNHEY and CDR2 is SMNVEV (reference sequence). This CDR3 is 16 amino acids long. The J segment lost 0 bases and the V segment lost 3 bases, leaving 4 bases of the junction unmatched.

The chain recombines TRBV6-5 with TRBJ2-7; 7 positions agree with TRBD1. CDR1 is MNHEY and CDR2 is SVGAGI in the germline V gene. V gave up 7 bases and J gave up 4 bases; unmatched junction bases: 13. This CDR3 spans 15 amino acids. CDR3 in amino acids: CASTRHGTDVYEQYF. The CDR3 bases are TGTGCCAGCACCCGACACGGGACAGACGTTTACGAGCAGTACTTC.

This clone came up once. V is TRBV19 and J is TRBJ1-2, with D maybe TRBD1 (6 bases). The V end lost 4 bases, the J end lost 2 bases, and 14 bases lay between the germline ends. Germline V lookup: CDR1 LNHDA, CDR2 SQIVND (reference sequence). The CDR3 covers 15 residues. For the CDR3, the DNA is TGTGCCAGTAGTAGTGGGGGCGAGGGAAACTATGGCTACACCTTC. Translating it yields CASSSGGEGNYGYTF. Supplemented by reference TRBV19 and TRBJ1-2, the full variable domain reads DGGITQSPKYLFRKEGQNVTLSCEQNLNHDAMYWYRQDPGQGLRLIYYSQIVNDFQKGDIAEGYSVSREKKESFPLTVTSAQKNPTAFYLCASSSGGEGNYGYTFGSGTRLTVV.

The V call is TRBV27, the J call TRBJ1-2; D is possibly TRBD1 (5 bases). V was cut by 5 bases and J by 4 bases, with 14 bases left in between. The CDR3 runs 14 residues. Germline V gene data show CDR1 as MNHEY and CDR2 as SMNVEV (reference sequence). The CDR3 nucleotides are TGTGCCAGCAGTCCCGCGATGGGGCTCTATGGCTACACCTTC. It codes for CASSPAMGLYGYTF.

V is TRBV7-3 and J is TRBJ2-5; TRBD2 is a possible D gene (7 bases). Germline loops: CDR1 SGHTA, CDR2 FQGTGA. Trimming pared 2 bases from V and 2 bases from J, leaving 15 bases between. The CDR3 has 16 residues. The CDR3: CASSLSGGGIQETQYF. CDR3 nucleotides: TGTGCCAGCAGCTTATCCGGCGGGGGCATTCAAGAGACCCAGTACTTC.

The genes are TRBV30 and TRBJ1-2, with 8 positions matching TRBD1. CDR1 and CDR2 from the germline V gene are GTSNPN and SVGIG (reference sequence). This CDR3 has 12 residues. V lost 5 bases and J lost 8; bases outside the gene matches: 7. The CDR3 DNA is TGTGCCTGGCGACAGGGGCTCGTCGGCTACACCTTC. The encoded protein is CAWRQGLVGYTF.

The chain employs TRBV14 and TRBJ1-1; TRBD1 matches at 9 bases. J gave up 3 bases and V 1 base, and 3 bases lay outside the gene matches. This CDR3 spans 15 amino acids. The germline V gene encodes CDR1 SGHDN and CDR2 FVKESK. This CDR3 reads CASSQVRDRDTEAFF. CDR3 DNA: TGTGCCAGCAGCCAAGTCCGGGACAGGGACACTGAAGCTTTCTTT. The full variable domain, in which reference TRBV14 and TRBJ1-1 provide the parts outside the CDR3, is EAGVTQFPSHSVIEKGQTVTLRCDPISGHDNLYWYRRVMGKEIKFLLHFVKESKQDESGMPNNRFLAERTGGTYSTLKVQPAELEDSGVYFCASSQVRDRDTEAFFGQGTRLTVV.

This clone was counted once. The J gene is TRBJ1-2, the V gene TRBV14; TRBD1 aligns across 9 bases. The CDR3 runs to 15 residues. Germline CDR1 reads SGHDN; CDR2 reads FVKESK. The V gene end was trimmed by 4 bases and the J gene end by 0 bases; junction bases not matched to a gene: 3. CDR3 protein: CASSPGQGANYGYTF. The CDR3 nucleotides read TGTGCCAGCAGCCCGGGACAGGGCGCTAACTATGGCTACACCTTC.

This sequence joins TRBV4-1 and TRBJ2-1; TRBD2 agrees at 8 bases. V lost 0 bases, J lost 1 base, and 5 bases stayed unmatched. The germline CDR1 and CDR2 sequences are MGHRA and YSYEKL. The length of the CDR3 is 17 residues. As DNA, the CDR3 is TGCGCCAGCAGCCAAGATGCAAGCGGGGGTTCCTACAATGAGCAGTTCTTC. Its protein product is CASSQDASGGSYNEQFF.

The CDR3 protein is CSVGQGGNIQYF. CDR3 DNA: TGCAGCGTGGGACAGGGTGGGAACATTCAGTACTTC. The V gene is TRBV29-1, the J gene TRBJ2-4; 9 nucleotides match TRBD1. Germline V gives CDR1 SQVTM, CDR2 ANQGSEA. V trimming: 6 bases; J trimming: 7 bases; junction bases outside the gene matches: 4. The CDR3 runs to 12 residues.

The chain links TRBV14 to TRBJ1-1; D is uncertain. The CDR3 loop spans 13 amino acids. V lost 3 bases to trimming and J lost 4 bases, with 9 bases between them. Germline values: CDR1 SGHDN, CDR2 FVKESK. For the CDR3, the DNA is TGTGCCAGCAGCCAGTTTGGGCCCACTGAAGCTTTCTTT. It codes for CASSQFGPTEAFF.

CDR3 in amino acids: CASSLTQGVGYTF. The CDR3 nucleotides are TGTGCCAGTAGTCTTACACAGGGAGTAGGCTACACCTTC. The chain uses TRBV19 and TRBJ1-2; TRBD1 might be the D (6 bases). Trimming cost V 5 bases and J 8 bases, with 15 bases left between them. The germline V gene encodes CDR1 LNHDA and CDR2 SQIVND (reference sequence). The CDR3 spans 13 residues.

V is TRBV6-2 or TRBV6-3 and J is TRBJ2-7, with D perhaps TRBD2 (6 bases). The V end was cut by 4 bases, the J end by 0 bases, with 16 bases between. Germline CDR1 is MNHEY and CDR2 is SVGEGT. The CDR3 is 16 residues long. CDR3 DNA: TGTGCCAGCAGTTGGGAGCGGAGGGGCCCCTCCTACGAGCAGTACTTC. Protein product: CASSWERRGPSYEQYF.

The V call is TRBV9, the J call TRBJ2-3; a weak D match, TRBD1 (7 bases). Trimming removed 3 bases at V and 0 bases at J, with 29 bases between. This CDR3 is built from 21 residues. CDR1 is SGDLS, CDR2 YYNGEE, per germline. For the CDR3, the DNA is TGTGCCAGCAGCGGGACAGGAGGGGGCTACCTGATAGAAACTAGCACAGATACGCAGTATTTT. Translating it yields CASSGTGGGYLIETSTDTQYF.

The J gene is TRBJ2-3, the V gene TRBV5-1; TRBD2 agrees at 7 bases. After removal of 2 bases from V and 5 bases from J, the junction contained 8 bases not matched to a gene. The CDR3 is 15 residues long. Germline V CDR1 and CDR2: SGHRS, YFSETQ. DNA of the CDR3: TGCGCCAGCAGCTTCAAGTGGGAGGGGAGAGATACGCAGTATTTT. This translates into CASSFKWEGRDTQYF.

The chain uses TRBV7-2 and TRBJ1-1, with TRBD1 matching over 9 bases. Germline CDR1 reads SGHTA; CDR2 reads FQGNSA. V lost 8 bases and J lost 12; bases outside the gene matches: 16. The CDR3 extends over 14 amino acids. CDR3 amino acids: CASEVSGTGRGTFF. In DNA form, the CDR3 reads TGTGCCAGCGAGGTTTCCGGGACAGGGCGTGGGACTTTCTTT.

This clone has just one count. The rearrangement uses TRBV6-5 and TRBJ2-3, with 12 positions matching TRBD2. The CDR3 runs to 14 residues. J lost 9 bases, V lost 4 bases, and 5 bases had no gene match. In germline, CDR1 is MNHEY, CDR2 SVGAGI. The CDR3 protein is CASSSRLAGETQYF. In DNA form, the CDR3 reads TGTGCCAGCAGTTCTCGACTAGCGGGAGAGACGCAGTATTTT.

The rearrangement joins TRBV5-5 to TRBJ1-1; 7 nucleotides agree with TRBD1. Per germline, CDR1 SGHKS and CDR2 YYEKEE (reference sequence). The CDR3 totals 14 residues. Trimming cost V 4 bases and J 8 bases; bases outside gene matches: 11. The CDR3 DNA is TGTGCCAGCAGCACCTCGACAGGGCGGATGGAAGCTTTCTTT. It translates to CASSTSTGRMEAFF.

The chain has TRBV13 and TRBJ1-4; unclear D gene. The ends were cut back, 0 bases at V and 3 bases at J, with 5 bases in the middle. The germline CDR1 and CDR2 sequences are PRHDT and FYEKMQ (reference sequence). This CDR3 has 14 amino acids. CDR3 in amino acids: CASSLGAANEKLFF. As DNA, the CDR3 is TGTGCCAGCAGCTTAGGGGCAGCTAATGAAAAACTGTTTTTT.

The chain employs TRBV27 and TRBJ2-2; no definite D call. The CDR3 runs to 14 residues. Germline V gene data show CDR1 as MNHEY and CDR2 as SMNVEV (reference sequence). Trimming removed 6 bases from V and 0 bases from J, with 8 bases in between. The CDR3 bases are TGTGCCAGCAGCCAGGAACCGAACACCGGGGAGCTGTTTTTT. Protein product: CASSQEPNTGELFF.

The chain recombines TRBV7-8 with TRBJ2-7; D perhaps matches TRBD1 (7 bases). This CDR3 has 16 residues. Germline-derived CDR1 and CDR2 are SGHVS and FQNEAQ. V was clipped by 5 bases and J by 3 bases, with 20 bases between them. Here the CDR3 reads CASSPLGGTDNYEQYF. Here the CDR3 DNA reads TGTGCCAGCAGCCCGCTTGGAGGGACAGATAACTACGAGCAGTACTTC.

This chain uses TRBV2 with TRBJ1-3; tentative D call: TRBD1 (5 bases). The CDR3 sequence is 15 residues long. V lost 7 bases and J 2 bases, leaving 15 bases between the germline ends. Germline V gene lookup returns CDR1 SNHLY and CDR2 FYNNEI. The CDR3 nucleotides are TGTGCCAGCAACCAACCCCGGGGGGCTGGAAACACCATATATTTT. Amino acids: CASNQPRGAGNTIYF.

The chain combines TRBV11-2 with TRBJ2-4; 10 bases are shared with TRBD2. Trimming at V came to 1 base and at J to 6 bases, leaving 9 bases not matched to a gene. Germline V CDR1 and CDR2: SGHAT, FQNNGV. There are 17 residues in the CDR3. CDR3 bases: TGTGCCAGCAGCTTAGTAGTTCTAGCGGGGGTTGGAAACATTCAGTACTTC. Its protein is CASSLVVLAGVGNIQYF.

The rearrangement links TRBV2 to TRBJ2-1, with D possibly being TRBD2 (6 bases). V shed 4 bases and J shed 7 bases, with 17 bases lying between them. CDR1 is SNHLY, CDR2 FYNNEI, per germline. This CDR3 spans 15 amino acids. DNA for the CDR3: TGTGCCAGCAGTGTGGGGAGGATCGACCCAAATGAGCAGTTCTTC. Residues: CASSVGRIDPNEQFF.

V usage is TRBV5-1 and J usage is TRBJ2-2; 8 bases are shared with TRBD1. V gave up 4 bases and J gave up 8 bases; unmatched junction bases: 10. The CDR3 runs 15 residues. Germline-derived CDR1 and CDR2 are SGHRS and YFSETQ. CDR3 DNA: TGCGCCAGCAGCCGTAGACAGGGGTTGAAGGGGGAGCTGTTTTTT. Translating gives CASSRRQGLKGELFF.

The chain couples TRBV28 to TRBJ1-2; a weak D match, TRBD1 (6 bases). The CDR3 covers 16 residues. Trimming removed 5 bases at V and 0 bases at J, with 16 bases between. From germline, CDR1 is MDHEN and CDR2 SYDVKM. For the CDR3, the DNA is TGTGCCAGCAGTGGTGGACCAGGGGCCCCTAACTATGGCTACACCTTC. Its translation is CASSGGPGAPNYGYTF.

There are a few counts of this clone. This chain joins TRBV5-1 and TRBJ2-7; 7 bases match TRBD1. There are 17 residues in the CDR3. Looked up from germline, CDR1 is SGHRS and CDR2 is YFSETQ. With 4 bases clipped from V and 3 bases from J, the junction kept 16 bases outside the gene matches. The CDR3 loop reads CASSLGLINRGSYEQYF. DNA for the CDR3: TGCGCCAGCAGCCTTGGCCTTATTAACAGGGGAAGCTACGAGCAGTACTTC. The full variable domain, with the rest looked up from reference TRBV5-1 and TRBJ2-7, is KAGVTQTPRYLIKTRGQQVTLSCSPISGHRSVSWYQQTPGQGLQFLFEYFSETQRNKGNFPGRFSGRQFSNSRSEMNVSTLELGDSALYLCASSLGLINRGSYEQYFGPGTRLTVT.

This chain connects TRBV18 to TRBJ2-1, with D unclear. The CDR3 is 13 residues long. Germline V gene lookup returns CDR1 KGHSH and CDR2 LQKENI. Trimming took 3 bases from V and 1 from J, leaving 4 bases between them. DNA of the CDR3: TGTGCCAGCTCACCTCCATCCTACAATGAGCAGTTCTTC. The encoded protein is CASSPPSYNEQFF.

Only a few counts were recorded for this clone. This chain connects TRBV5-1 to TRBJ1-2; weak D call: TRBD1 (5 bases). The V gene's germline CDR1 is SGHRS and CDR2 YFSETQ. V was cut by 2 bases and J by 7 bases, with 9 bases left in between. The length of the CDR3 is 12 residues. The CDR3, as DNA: TGCGCCAGCAGCTTTACCGGGGGTGGCTACACCTTC. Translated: CASSFTGGGYTF.

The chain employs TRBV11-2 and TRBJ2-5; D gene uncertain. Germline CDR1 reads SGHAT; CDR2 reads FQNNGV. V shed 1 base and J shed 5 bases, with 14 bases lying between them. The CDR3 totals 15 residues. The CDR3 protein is CASSLGLGNVETQYF. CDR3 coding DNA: TGTGCCAGCAGCTTAGGACTGGGTAACGTGGAGACCCAGTACTTC.